The 15 T cell receptor beta chains reported below all come from one sample, sequenced in a study of T-cell memory formation after mild COVID-19 (dated by TCRdb to about 2021). Library method: 5' RACE. Sequencer: Illumina NovaSeq 6000. TCRdb handled the public reads itself, with Q25 trimming in fastp and clone calling in MiXCR, and kept productive beta chains. One record per CDR3 amino acid sequence lists the most common genes and DNA. The sample table holds about 13,000 distinct CDR3 sequences, of which 15% to 20% were seen once. The ten top clones hold 50% to 75% of the sample. The sequenced material came from PBMCs or a T cell subset sorted from them (not recorded which). The receptors were sampled from a man in his late teens or twenties who had mild COVID-19 (a few samples of this study predate the infection). The sample titles of this study are shuffled in the database, so cell type and time point are left out; the donor was told from shared clones.

This clonotype occurred a few times. The CDR3 loop is CASSQLLAGVYEQYF. DNA for the CDR3: TGCGCCAGCAGCCAATTACTAGCGGGGGTATACGAGCAGTACTTC. This chain uses TRBV4-1 with TRBJ2-7, with 11 positions matching TRBD2. CDR3 size: 15 residues. Germline values: CDR1 MGHRA, CDR2 YSYEKL. The V gene end was trimmed by 2 bases and the J gene end by 4 bases; junction bases not matched to a gene: 4.

The rearrangement uses TRBV4-2 and TRBJ1-2; possible D gene TRBD1, 6 bases. The V gene's germline CDR1 is LGHNA and CDR2 YNFKEQ. Trimming took 1 base from V and 4 from J, leaving 16 bases between them. The CDR3 totals 16 residues. The CDR3 DNA reads as TGTGCCAGCAGCCAAGCCCAGGGAGGGGGAGGCTATGGCTACACCTTC. Protein product: CASSQAQGGGGYGYTF.

This chain joins TRBV5-1 and TRBJ2-1; the D is unclear. The CDR3 sequence is 13 residues long. Germline CDR1 and CDR2: SGHRS and YFSETQ. Trimming removed 1 base at V and 8 bases at J, with 10 bases between. Here the CDR3 DNA reads TGCGCCAGCAGCTTGCCGCCGATGGATGAGCAGTTCTTC. Translating gives CASSLPPMDEQFF.

This clonotype was seen at least ten times. The rearrangement joins TRBV29-1 to TRBJ1-1; TRBD1 might be the D (6 bases). CDR3 length equals 12 residues. V was shortened by 7 bases and J by 6 bases, with 15 bases between the two germline ends. Germline-derived CDR1 and CDR2 are SQVTM and ANQGSEA. The CDR3 region is CSAGTTLAEAFF. DNA of the CDR3: TGCAGCGCCGGGACAACGCTCGCTGAAGCTTTCTTT.

This chain connects TRBV7-2 to TRBJ1-4; TRBD1 matches 8 bases. After removal of 3 bases from V and 0 bases from J, the junction contained 9 bases not matched to a gene. The CDR3 spans 18 residues. Germline V CDR1 and CDR2: SGHTA, FQGNSA. The CDR3 protein is CASSFRTGRFATNEKLFF. CDR3 nucleotides: TGTGCCAGCAGCTTCCGGACAGGGCGCTTTGCAACTAATGAAAAACTGTTTTTT.

This clonotype was seen more than once but under ten times. The CDR3 nucleotides are TGTGCCAGCAGCTTACTTTCGCGAGACTTTATAAACTATGGCTACACCTTC. This gives the protein CASSLLSRDFINYGYTF. V gene TRBV7-9 combines with J gene TRBJ1-2, with unresolved D. The V and J ends lost 2 bases and 2 bases respectively, with 18 bases between them. Germline V lookup: CDR1 SEHNR, CDR2 FQNEAQ (reference sequence). CDR3 length: 17 amino acids.

This clonotype was observed at least ten times. The chain couples TRBV9 to TRBJ2-6; D gene uncertain. The CDR3 runs 15 residues. Germline-derived CDR1 and CDR2 are SGDLS and YYNGEE. Trimming took off 4 bases at V and 4 bases at J, with 12 bases between the two ends. The CDR3, as DNA: TGTGCCAGCAGCCAGACTGGGTCCGGGGCCAACGTCCTGACTTTC. It codes for CASSQTGSGANVLTF.

This clonotype was seen at least ten times. The J gene is TRBJ1-5, the V gene TRBV24-1; TRBD1 agrees at 9 bases. Trimming at V came to 3 bases and at J to 1 base, leaving 0 bases not matched to a gene. Germline V lookup: CDR1 KGHDR, CDR2 SFDVKD. The CDR3 has 15 residues. The CDR3 DNA reads TGTGCCACCAGTGATGACAGGGGGAGCAATCAGCCCCAGCATTTT. This translates into CATSDDRGSNQPQHF.

The chain uses TRBV20-1 and TRBJ1-1; D is unclear. V lost 6 bases to trimming and J lost 1 base, with 15 bases between them. This CDR3 contains 14 residues. Looked up from germline, CDR1 is DFQATT and CDR2 is SNEGSKA (reference sequence). The CDR3 nucleotides are TGCAGTGCCCGCGAGGGAGCGGGGAACACTGAAGCTTTCTTT. This translates into CSAREGAGNTEAFF.

In this sample, this clonotype turned up many times. The gene calls are TRBV5-4 and TRBJ1-2, with 8 bases matching TRBD1. This CDR3 has 15 amino acids. Germline V gives CDR1 SGHNT, CDR2 YYREEE (reference sequence). After removal of 2 bases from V and 8 bases from J, the junction contained 11 bases not matched to a gene. The CDR3 loop is CASSFQGALVGGYTF. The CDR3 region has the DNA TGTGCCAGCAGCTTCCAGGGGGCTTTGGTGGGCGGCTACACCTTC.

This clonotype was detected a few times. The chain carries TRBV6-2 or TRBV6-3 and TRBJ2-1; D remains ambiguous. Germline V gene sequence: CDR1 MNHEY, CDR2 SVGEGT. The CDR3 length is 11 residues. With 2 bases removed from V and 6 bases from J, the gap between germline ends came to 2 bases. Written as DNA, the CDR3 is TGTGCCAGCAGTTACACCAATGAGCAGTTCTTC. This encodes CASSYTNEQFF.

This clonotype was counted at least ten times. CDR3 in amino acids: CASTPGDTQYF. CDR3 nucleotide sequence: TGTGCCAGCACCCCGGGAGATACGCAGTATTTT. The chain uses TRBV12-3 or TRBV12-4 and TRBJ2-3; D not certain. The CDR3 totals 11 residues. V was clipped by 7 bases and J by 5 bases, with 7 bases between them.

In this sample, this clonotype turned up a few times. The rearrangement uses TRBV5-1 and TRBJ2-1; D gene uncertain. The V end lost 1 base, the J end lost 11 bases, and 10 bases lay between the germline ends. The CDR3 spans 12 residues. Germline V gene data show CDR1 as SGHRS and CDR2 as YFSETQ. The CDR3 is CASSLYLGKQFF. The CDR3 DNA is TGCGCCAGCAGCTTGTACCTAGGAAAGCAGTTCTTC.

This clonotype has at least ten counts. The CDR3 coding sequence is TGCGCCAGCAGCCAAGGTGGCCTAGCGGGGGGAAACCAAGAGACCCAGTACTTC. Encoded protein: CASSQGGLAGGNQETQYF. The chain employs TRBV4-3 and TRBJ2-5, with 11 bases lining up with TRBD2. Germline loops: CDR1 LGHNA, CDR2 YSLEER. The junction had 7 bases not matched to a gene; V was cut back by 1 base and J by 0 bases. The CDR3 is 18 amino acids.

This rearrangement joins TRBV7-9 to TRBJ2-2; D not resolved. Germline CDR1 reads SEHNR; CDR2 reads FQNEAQ (reference sequence). V lost 5 bases and J 5 bases, leaving 12 bases between the germline ends. The CDR3 sequence is 14 residues long. CDR3 loop: CASSHPTSTGELFF. CDR3 DNA: TGTGCCAGCAGCCACCCAACAAGTACCGGGGAGCTGTTTTTT.